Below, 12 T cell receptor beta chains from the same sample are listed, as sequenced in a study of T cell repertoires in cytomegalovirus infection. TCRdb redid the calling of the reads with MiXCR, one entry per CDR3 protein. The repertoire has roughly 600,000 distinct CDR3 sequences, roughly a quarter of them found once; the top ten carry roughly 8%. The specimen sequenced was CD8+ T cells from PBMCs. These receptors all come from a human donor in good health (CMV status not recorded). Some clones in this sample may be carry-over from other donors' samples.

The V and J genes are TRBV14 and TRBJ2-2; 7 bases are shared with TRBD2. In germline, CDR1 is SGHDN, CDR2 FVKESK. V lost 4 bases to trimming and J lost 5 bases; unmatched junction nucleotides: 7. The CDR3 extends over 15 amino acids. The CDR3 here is CASSPEAGRTGELFF. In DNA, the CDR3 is TGTGCCAGCAGCCCGGAAGCGGGGAGAACCGGGGAGCTGTTTTTT.

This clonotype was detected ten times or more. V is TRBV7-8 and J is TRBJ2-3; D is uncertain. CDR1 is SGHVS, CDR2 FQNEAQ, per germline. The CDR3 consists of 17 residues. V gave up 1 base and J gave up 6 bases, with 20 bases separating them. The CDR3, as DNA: TGTGCCAGCAGCTTAGTCGATGTGGAGAACTACGGGGATACGCAGTATTTT. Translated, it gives CASSLVDVENYGDTQYF.

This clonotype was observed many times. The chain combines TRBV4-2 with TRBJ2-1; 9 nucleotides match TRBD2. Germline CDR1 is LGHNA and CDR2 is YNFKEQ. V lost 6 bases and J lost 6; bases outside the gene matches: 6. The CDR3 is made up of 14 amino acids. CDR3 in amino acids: CASSRGGEANEQFF. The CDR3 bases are TGTGCCAGCAGTCGCGGGGGGGAAGCCAATGAGCAGTTCTTC.

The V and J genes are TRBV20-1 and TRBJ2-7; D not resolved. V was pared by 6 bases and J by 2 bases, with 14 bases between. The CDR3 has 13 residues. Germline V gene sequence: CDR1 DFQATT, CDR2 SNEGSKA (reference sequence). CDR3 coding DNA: TGCAGTGCCGCTCAATCTGATGCCTACGAGCAGTACGTC. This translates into CSAAQSDAYEQYV.

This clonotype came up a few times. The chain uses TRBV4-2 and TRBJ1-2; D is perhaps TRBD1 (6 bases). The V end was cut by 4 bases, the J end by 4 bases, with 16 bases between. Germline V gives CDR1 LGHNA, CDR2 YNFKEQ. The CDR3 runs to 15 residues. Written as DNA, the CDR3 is TGTGCCAGCAGCCCCACAGGGACTTTCGGCTATGGCTACACCTTC. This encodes CASSPTGTFGYGYTF.

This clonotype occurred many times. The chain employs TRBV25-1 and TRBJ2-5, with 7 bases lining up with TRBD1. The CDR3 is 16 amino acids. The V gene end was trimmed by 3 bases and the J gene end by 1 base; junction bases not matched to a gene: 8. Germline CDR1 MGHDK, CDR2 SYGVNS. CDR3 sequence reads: CASSDVGTEAQETQYF. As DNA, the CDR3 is TGTGCCAGCAGTGACGTTGGGACAGAAGCCCAAGAGACCCAGTACTTC.

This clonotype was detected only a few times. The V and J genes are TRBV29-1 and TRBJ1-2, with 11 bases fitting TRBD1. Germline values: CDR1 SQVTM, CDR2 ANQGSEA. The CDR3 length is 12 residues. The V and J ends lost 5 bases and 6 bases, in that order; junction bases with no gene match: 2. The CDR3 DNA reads TGCAGCGTTTGGACAGGGGGCGATGGCTACACCTTC. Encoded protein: CSVWTGGDGYTF.

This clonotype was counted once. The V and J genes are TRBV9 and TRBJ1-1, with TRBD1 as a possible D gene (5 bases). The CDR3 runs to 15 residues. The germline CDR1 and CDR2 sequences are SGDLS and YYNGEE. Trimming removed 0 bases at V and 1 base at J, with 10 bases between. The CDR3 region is CASSVAGGTNTEAFF. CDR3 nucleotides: TGTGCCAGCAGCGTAGCGGGGGGGACGAACACTGAAGCTTTCTTT.

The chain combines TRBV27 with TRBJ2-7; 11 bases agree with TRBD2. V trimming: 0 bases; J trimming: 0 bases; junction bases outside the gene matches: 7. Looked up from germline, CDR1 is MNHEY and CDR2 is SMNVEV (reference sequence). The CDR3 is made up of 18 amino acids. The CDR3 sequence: CASSLSTLAGGTSYEQYF. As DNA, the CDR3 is TGTGCCAGCAGTTTATCGACCCTAGCGGGGGGCACCTCCTACGAGCAGTACTTC.

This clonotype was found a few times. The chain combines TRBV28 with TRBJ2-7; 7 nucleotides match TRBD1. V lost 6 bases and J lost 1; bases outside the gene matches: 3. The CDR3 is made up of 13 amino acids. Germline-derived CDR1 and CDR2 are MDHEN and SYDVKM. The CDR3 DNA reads TGTGCCAGCAGAAAACAGGGGTCCTACGAGCAGTACTTC. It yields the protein CASRKQGSYEQYF.

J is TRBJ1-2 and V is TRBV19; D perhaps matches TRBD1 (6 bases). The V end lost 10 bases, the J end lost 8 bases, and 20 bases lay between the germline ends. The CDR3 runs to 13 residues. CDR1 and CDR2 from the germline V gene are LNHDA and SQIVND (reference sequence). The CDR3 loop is CATPDRNLWGYTF. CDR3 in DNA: TGTGCCACCCCAGACAGGAACCTCTGGGGCTACACCTTC.

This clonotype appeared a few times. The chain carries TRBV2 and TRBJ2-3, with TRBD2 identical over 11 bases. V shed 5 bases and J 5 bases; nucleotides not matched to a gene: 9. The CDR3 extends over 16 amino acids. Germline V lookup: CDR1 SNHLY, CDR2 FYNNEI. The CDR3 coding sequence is TGTGCCAGCAGTCATACAACTAGCGGGGGAATAGATACGCAGTATTTT. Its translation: CASSHTTSGGIDTQYF.